Listed here are 19 T cell receptor beta chains from one sample, sequenced in a study of T cells after yellow fever vaccination. TCRdb itself ran the 5' RACE reads through MiXCR, one entry per CDR3 protein. The sample has roughly 520,000 distinct CDR3 sequences, just over 20% seen once; the top ten hold about 15%. Here the sequenced sample was PBMCs, taken about 21 days after the first yellow fever vaccination. The receptors stem from a man younger than 35 who received the YFV17D yellow fever vaccine.

V is TRBV6-5 and J is TRBJ1-6; D is undetermined. The CDR3 length is 13 residues. V lost 0 bases and J lost 9, with 6 bases in between. Germline V gene data show CDR1 as MNHEY and CDR2 as SVGAGI. The CDR3 DNA reads TGTGCCAGCAGTTACTCTGTAGGTTCACCCCTCCACTTT. Translating it yields CASSYSVGSPLHF.

The chain carries TRBV15 and TRBJ1-1; D is ambiguous. This CDR3 has 14 amino acids. CDR1 and CDR2 from the germline V gene are LNHNV and YYDKDF (reference sequence). V lost 5 bases and J lost 1, with 11 bases in between. The CDR3 loop reads CATSGGRWNTEAFF. CDR3 nucleotide sequence: TGTGCCACCAGCGGAGGACGGTGGAACACTGAAGCTTTCTTT.

The rearrangement joins TRBV11-2 to TRBJ2-1, with 12 bases identical to TRBD1. In germline, CDR1 is SGHAT, CDR2 FQNNGV. V shed 5 bases and J 1 base; nucleotides not matched to a gene: 9. The CDR3 is 18 amino acids. The CDR3 sequence: CASSGDRGLGGSYNEQFF. The CDR3 nucleotides read TGTGCCAGCAGCGGGGACAGGGGGCTTGGGGGGTCCTACAATGAGCAGTTCTTC.

The chain recombines TRBV6-1 with TRBJ1-4, with 9 positions matching TRBD1. CDR3 length: 15 residues. V lost 6 bases and J lost 6; bases outside the gene matches: 8. Germline V gene sequence: CDR1 MNHNS, CDR2 SASEGT. The CDR3 bases are TGTGCCAGCAGCTTTTACAGGGGGCGAGATGAAAAACTGTTTTTT. Protein product: CASSFYRGRDEKLFF.

This clonotype turned up a few times. This chain joins TRBV3-1 and TRBJ2-1; tentatively, D is TRBD1 (5 bases). Germline V CDR1 and CDR2: LGHDT, YNNKEL (reference sequence). The CDR3 consists of 15 residues. V lost 1 base and J lost 6, with 13 bases in between. The CDR3 region is CASSQGGGPRNEQFF. The CDR3 DNA reads as TGTGCCAGCAGCCAAGGGGGCGGCCCCCGCAATGAGCAGTTCTTC.

A few counts support this clonotype. The V and J genes are TRBV4-1 and TRBJ2-1, with 9 bases aligning to TRBD1. Germline-derived CDR1 and CDR2 are MGHRA and YSYEKL. The J segment lost 2 bases and the V segment lost 4 bases, leaving 9 bases of the junction unmatched. The CDR3 covers 17 residues. The CDR3, as DNA: TGCGCCAGCAGCCGAACCGCCGGGACAGGGACCTACAATGAGCAGTTCTTC. Translating it yields CASSRTAGTGTYNEQFF.

The V call is TRBV5-6, the J call TRBJ2-3; 7 bases match TRBD1. The germline CDR1 and CDR2 sequences are SGHDT and YYEEEE. The J segment lost 4 bases and the V segment lost 4 bases, leaving 3 bases of the junction unmatched. The CDR3 sequence is 13 residues long. CDR3 sequence: CASSHRGADTQYF. The CDR3, as DNA: TGTGCCAGCAGCCACAGGGGCGCAGATACGCAGTATTTT.

The table lists this clonotype with a few counts. The V gene is TRBV20-1, the J gene TRBJ2-7; D is undetermined. Trimming took 6 bases from V and 6 from J, leaving 18 bases between them. Germline assignment: CDR1 DFQATT and CDR2 SNEGSKA (reference sequence). CDR3 size: 13 residues. In nucleotides, the CDR3 is TGCAGTGCGTCGCGCCCACCCAACGTCGAGCAGTACTTC. This sequence encodes CSASRPPNVEQYF.

In this sample, this clonotype turned up a few times. The V call is TRBV20-1, the J call TRBJ1-6; D gene uncertain. The germline gives CDR1 DFQATT, CDR2 SNEGSKA (reference sequence). The CDR3 runs 12 residues. V lost 4 bases, J lost 12 bases, and 13 bases lay in between. The CDR3 DNA reads as TGCAGTGCTAACCGTCAAAAAGAACCCCTCCACTTT. Translated: CSANRQKEPLHF.

This clonotype appeared a single time. The chain carries TRBV7-2 and TRBJ1-2; D unclear. V was pared by 3 bases and J by 8 bases, with 16 bases between. The germline gives CDR1 SGHTA, CDR2 FQGNSA. This CDR3 has 14 amino acids. The CDR3 protein is CASSLNAPPGGYTF. The CDR3 DNA reads TGTGCCAGCAGCTTGAACGCGCCTCCGGGAGGCTACACCTTC.

The J gene is TRBJ2-1, the V gene TRBV7-9, with no clear D. This CDR3 has 16 amino acids. Germline CDR1 SEHNR, CDR2 FQNEAQ (reference sequence). Trimming took 3 bases from V and 4 from J, leaving 16 bases between them. CDR3 in amino acids: CASSFGSRSGYNEQFF. In nucleotides, the CDR3 is TGTGCCAGCAGCTTCGGTAGCCGGAGTGGGTACAATGAGCAGTTCTTC.

The gene calls are TRBV11-2 and TRBJ2-5, with 10 positions matching TRBD2. There are 16 residues in the CDR3. Germline V CDR1 and CDR2: SGHAT, FQNNGV. After removal of 4 bases from V and 4 bases from J, the junction contained 9 bases not matched to a gene. The chain's CDR3 is CASSSIAGGPRETQYF. The CDR3 DNA follows: TGTGCCAGCAGCTCCATAGCGGGGGGCCCGAGAGAGACCCAGTACTTC.

This clonotype has a count of ten or more. The gene calls are TRBV24-1 and TRBJ2-5; D ambiguous. The V gene's germline CDR1 is KGHDR and CDR2 SFDVKD. There are 11 residues in the CDR3. V lost 4 bases to trimming and J lost 5 bases, with 4 bases between them. The CDR3 DNA reads TGTGCCACCAGTGAGTCTGAGACCCAGTACTTC. Translated, it gives CATSESETQYF.

This clonotype has at least ten counts. The chain joins TRBV20-1 to TRBJ2-5, with 8 bases lining up with TRBD2. This CDR3 spans 14 amino acids. V lost 5 bases to trimming and J lost 2 bases; unmatched junction nucleotides: 7. Germline V gives CDR1 DFQATT, CDR2 SNEGSKA (reference sequence). The CDR3 sequence is CSAPRGARQETQYF. The CDR3 DNA reads as TGCAGTGCTCCGCGGGGGGCCAGGCAAGAGACCCAGTACTTC.

V usage is TRBV20-1 and J usage is TRBJ2-2; no clear D gene. This CDR3 is built from 14 residues. CDR1 and CDR2 from the germline V gene are DFQATT and SNEGSKA (reference sequence). V was pared by 1 base and J by 1 base, with 7 bases between. The CDR3 loop is CSARGGRNTGELFF. The CDR3 DNA follows: TGCAGTGCTAGAGGGGGTCGGAACACCGGGGAGCTGTTTTTT.

This clonotype occurred a few times. The chain carries TRBV20-1 and TRBJ2-7; D may be TRBD1 or TRBD2 (6 bases each). V lost 3 bases and J lost 3, with 12 bases in between. This CDR3 is built from 13 residues. CDR1 is DFQATT, CDR2 SNEGSKA, per germline (reference sequence). The CDR3 sequence: CSASRGLVYEQYF. The DNA for the CDR3 is TGCAGTGCTAGCAGGGGACTGGTCTACGAGCAGTACTTC.

The V call is TRBV4-2, the J call TRBJ2-1; D is ambiguous. The CDR3 runs 15 residues. The germline CDR1 and CDR2 sequences are LGHNA and YNFKEQ. Trimming stripped 2 bases from V and 5 bases from J, with 13 bases between. CDR3 coding DNA: TGTGCCAGCAGCCAAACCCCCAACAACGACAATGAGCAGTTCTTC. Translating gives CASSQTPNNDNEQFF.

This clonotype was counted many times. The genes are TRBV5-1 and TRBJ2-7; perhaps TRBD1 as D (6 bases). The CDR3 extends over 13 amino acids. The germline gives CDR1 SGHRS, CDR2 YFSETQ. V shed 3 bases and J shed 2 bases, with 9 bases lying between them. CDR3 in DNA: TGCGCCAGCAGCTGGGACAACACCTACGAGCAGTACTTC. It codes for CASSWDNTYEQYF.

The chain uses TRBV4-1 and TRBJ1-1; D might be TRBD1 (6 bases). From germline, CDR1 is MGHRA and CDR2 YSYEKL. This CDR3 has 16 residues. Trimming shortened V by 6 bases and J by 7 bases, and 24 bases separated the two germline ends. The CDR3 spells CASRGGAHRAAFEAFF. CDR3 coding DNA: TGCGCCAGCAGGGGGGGGGCGCATAGGGCCGCTTTTGAAGCTTTCTTT.